Below, 17 T cell receptor beta chains from the same sample are listed, as sequenced in a study of blood T cell repertoires in COVID-19. Assay: immunoSEQ multiplex PCR; the TCRdb copy retains only in-frame clones and omits some. The data show 150,000 to 200,000 clones, around nine tenths seen once. Sequenced: peripheral blood. The origin of the receptors is a middle-aged man with acute or convalescent COVID-19.

The gene calls are TRBV11-1 and TRBJ1-2, with D unclear. The CDR3 has 14 amino acids. V was cut by 5 bases and J by 6 bases, with 16 bases left in between. Germline loops: CDR1 SGHAT, CDR2 FQDESV (reference sequence). The CDR3 coding sequence is TGTGCCAGCAGCCACAATCCCGTATCAGATGGCTACACCTTC. Protein: CASSHNPVSDGYTF.

The rearrangement uses TRBV5-8 and TRBJ2-4, with D possibly TRBD1 on 6 matching bases. The CDR3 has 15 residues. The germline V gene encodes CDR1 SGHTS and CDR2 YDEGEE. The V gene lost 4 bases and the J gene lost 8 bases, with 19 bases spanning the gap. CDR3 region: CASSTNRENVDIQYF. For the CDR3, the DNA is TGTGCCAGCAGCACCAACAGGGAGAACGTGGACATTCAGTACTTC.

The rearrangement links TRBV5-4 to TRBJ2-3; 9 bases line up with TRBD2. Germline V gene data show CDR1 as SGHNT and CDR2 as YYREEE (reference sequence). This CDR3 has 15 amino acids. The V segment lost 4 bases and the J segment 5 bases; nucleotides outside the gene matches: 8. The CDR3, as DNA: TGTGCCAGCAGCCATTGGCGGGAGGGTTTAGATACGCAGTATTTT. The encoded protein is CASSHWREGLDTQYF.

This rearrangement joins TRBV5-4 to TRBJ2-3; 11 nucleotides align to TRBD2. The CDR3 spans 15 residues. Losses at the gene ends were 4 bases for V and 5 bases for J; bases not matched to a gene: 6. CDR1 and CDR2 (germline): SGHNT, YYREEE (reference sequence). CDR3 region: CASSPVGLAGDTQYF. The CDR3 DNA reads TGTGCCAGCAGCCCCGTAGGACTAGCGGGAGATACGCAGTATTTT.

This rearrangement joins TRBV6-2 or TRBV6-3 to TRBJ2-7; TRBD2 matches 9 bases. The CDR3 has 16 amino acids. CDR1 and CDR2 (germline): MNHEY, SVGEGT. V dropped 0 bases and J dropped 4; count of bases not matched to a gene: 7. In DNA, the CDR3 is TGTGCCAGCAGTTACTCACGAATTAGCGGGAGATACGAGCAGTACTTC. Translated, it gives CASSYSRISGRYEQYF.

J is TRBJ2-1 and V is TRBV7-3; weak D call: TRBD2 (6 bases). Trimming removed 4 bases at V and 1 base at J, with 11 bases between. CDR3 length equals 15 residues. Germline V gives CDR1 SGHTA, CDR2 FQGTGA. CDR3 bases: TGTGCCAGCAGCTCCGGACTACAATCCTACAATGAGCAGTTCTTC. Its protein is CASSSGLQSYNEQFF.

The rearrangement uses TRBV5-1 and TRBJ2-2; 7 bases are a match to TRBD1. There are 14 residues in the CDR3. Germline V lookup: CDR1 SGHRS, CDR2 YFSETQ. The V gene end was trimmed by 6 bases and the J gene end by 1 base; junction bases not matched to a gene: 3. This chain's CDR3 is CASTDRENTGELFF. CDR3 DNA: TGCGCCAGCACAGACAGGGAGAACACCGGGGAGCTGTTTTTT.

The chain joins TRBV10-1 to TRBJ2-5; 7 nucleotides line up with TRBD1. Germline V CDR1 and CDR2: WNHNN, SYGVQD (reference sequence). The junction had 5 bases not matched to a gene; V was cut back by 6 bases and J by 1 base. The CDR3 has 14 amino acids. CDR3 bases: TGCGCCAGCAGCGAGGGACAGATCCAAGAGACCCAGTACTTC. Translated: CASSEGQIQETQYF.

The chain couples TRBV5-5 to TRBJ2-2; the D is unclear. This CDR3 region has 11 residues. Trimming pared 1 base from V and 9 bases from J, leaving 4 bases between. Germline loops: CDR1 SGHKS, CDR2 YYEKEE (reference sequence). The CDR3 sequence is CASSLSRELFF. In DNA form, the CDR3 reads TGTGCCAGCAGCTTGTCCAGGGAGCTGTTTTTT. Drawing the rest from reference TRBV5-5 and TRBJ2-2, the complete variable domain is DAGVTQSPTHLIKTRGQQVTLRCSPISGHKSVSWYQQVLGQGPQFIFQYYEKEERGRGNFPDRFSARQFPNYSSELNVNALLLGDSALYLCASSLSRELFFGEGSRLTVL.

The chain carries TRBV29-1 and TRBJ2-7; no reliable D call. CDR1 SQVTM and CDR2 ANQGSEA come from the germline V gene. V lost 5 bases and J 2 bases, leaving 10 bases between the germline ends. CDR3 size: 12 residues. CDR3 sequence (DNA): TGCAGCGTTATTGGGCAGGCCTACGAGCAGTACTTC. Its protein product is CSVIGQAYEQYF.

The gene calls are TRBV7-2 and TRBJ2-3; D remains unclear. The CDR3 extends over 14 amino acids. CDR1 is SGHTA and CDR2 is FQGNSA in the germline V gene. V lost 3 bases and J 6 bases, leaving 13 bases between the germline ends. The CDR3: CASSLAVQSDTQYF. The CDR3 DNA reads TGTGCCAGCAGCTTGGCGGTGCAATCTGATACGCAGTATTTT.

The rearrangement joins TRBV5-6 to TRBJ2-5; 7 bases are a match to TRBD1. Germline lookup yields CDR1 SGHDT and CDR2 YYEEEE. This CDR3 has 14 residues. Trimming cost V 4 bases and J 4 bases; bases outside gene matches: 7. The CDR3 DNA follows: TGTGCCAGCAGCGCCACGACAGGGAGAGAGACCCAGTACTTC. Its protein is CASSATTGRETQYF.

Only a few counts were recorded for this clone. V gene TRBV20-1 combines with J gene TRBJ1-1; no firm D call. Trimming pared 4 bases from V and 5 bases from J, leaving 8 bases between. CDR1 and CDR2 from the germline V gene are DFQATT and SNEGSKA (reference sequence). CDR3 length equals 11 residues. The CDR3 DNA reads as TGCAGTGCTATCGGGGATACTGAAGCTTTCTTT. Translation gives CSAIGDTEAFF.

This clone has a single count. This sequence joins TRBV6-5 and TRBJ2-7; TRBD2 aligns across 14 bases. This CDR3 comprises 16 residues. Germline V gives CDR1 MNHEY, CDR2 SVGAGI. The V segment lost 2 bases and the J segment 7 bases; nucleotides outside the gene matches: 7. The CDR3 sequence is CASSYGLAGGGREQYF. Written as DNA, the CDR3 is TGTGCCAGCAGTTACGGACTAGCGGGAGGAGGGCGGGAGCAGTACTTC.

This chain connects TRBV7-3 to TRBJ1-1, with a possible D match to TRBD1 (6 bases). The CDR3 has 13 residues. Germline CDR1 is SGHTA and CDR2 is FQGTGA. V lost 8 bases, J lost 0 bases, and 10 bases lay in between. The CDR3 DNA reads TGTGCCAGCCTACAGGGCTTGAACACTGAAGCTTTCTTT. This encodes CASLQGLNTEAFF. Variable domain in full (rest from reference TRBV7-3 and TRBJ1-1): GAGVSQTPSNKVTEKGKYVELRCDPISGHTALYWYRQSLGQGPEFLIYFQGTGAADDSGLPNDRFFAVRPEGSVSTLKIQRTERGDSAVYLCASLQGLNTEAFFGQGTRLTVV.

J is TRBJ2-7 and V is TRBV2; TRBD1 matches 8 bases. CDR3 length: 14 amino acids. Germline lookup yields CDR1 SNHLY and CDR2 FYNNEI. The V gene end was trimmed by 3 bases and the J gene end by 1 base; junction bases not matched to a gene: 2. CDR3 amino acids: CASSERQGSYEQYF. CDR3 DNA sequence: TGTGCCAGCAGTGAGAGACAGGGGTCCTACGAGCAGTACTTC.

The chain is built from TRBV5-1 and TRBJ2-1; maybe TRBD1 (5 bases). V was shortened by 5 bases and J by 6 bases, with 18 bases between the two germline ends. The CDR3 is 15 amino acids. From germline, CDR1 is SGHRS and CDR2 YFSETQ. CDR3 region: CASSETVVGVNEQFF. Written as DNA, the CDR3 is TGCGCCAGCAGTGAGACAGTCGTAGGTGTCAATGAGCAGTTCTTC.